Following are 14 T cell receptor beta chains from one sample sequenced in a study of T cell changes during pregnancy in multiple sclerosis. Measured with immunoSEQ multiplex PCR; TCRdb has only the in-frame clones, and not every one. Counted here are under 45,000 clones, more than 85% occurring once; the ten biggest clones make up about 0.4%. Sequenced material: CD4+ T cells from peripheral blood mononuclear cells, taken in the third trimester of pregnancy. The receptors here all came from a female donor in good health, enrolled as a control in a pregnancy study.

V usage is TRBV20-1 and J usage is TRBJ2-1; no definite D call. CDR3 length equals 11 residues. From germline, CDR1 is DFQATT and CDR2 SNEGSKA (reference sequence). Trimming shortened V by 3 bases and J by 3 bases, and 3 bases separated the two germline ends. The CDR3 loop reads CSASSYNEQFF. As DNA, the CDR3 is TGCAGTGCTAGCAGCTACAATGAGCAGTTCTTC.

The rearrangement links TRBV4-2 to TRBJ2-3, with 12 bases lining up with TRBD1. The trim removed 5 bases at V and 2 bases at J, leaving 8 bases unmatched. From germline, CDR1 is LGHNA and CDR2 YNFKEQ. The CDR3 sequence is 17 residues long. CDR3 amino acids: CASSRTGTGGPTDTQYF. In nucleotides, the CDR3 is TGTGCCAGCAGCAGAACCGGGACAGGGGGCCCCACAGATACGCAGTATTTT.

This chain joins TRBV7-9 and TRBJ1-5; D gene ambiguous. This CDR3 contains 15 residues. Trimming took 6 bases from V and 2 from J, leaving 14 bases between them. The germline gives CDR1 SEHNR, CDR2 FQNEAQ (reference sequence). In DNA form, the CDR3 reads TGTGCCAGCAGATCGAGTGGGGAGGGCAATCAGCCCCAGCATTTT. This gives the protein CASRSSGEGNQPQHF.

The chain carries TRBV6-4 and TRBJ2-3; maybe TRBD2 (5 bases). This CDR3 has 13 residues. Germline CDR1 reads MRHNA; CDR2 reads SNTAGT. Between the trimmed V and J ends, which lost 4 bases and 4 bases, there was a span of 9 bases. For the CDR3, the DNA is TGTGCCAGCAGTGCCAGCGGATCAGATACGCAGTATTTT. The encoded protein is CASSASGSDTQYF.

The chain joins TRBV7-9 to TRBJ1-2; D is unresolved. The germline V gene has CDR1 SEHNR and CDR2 FQNEAQ (reference sequence). V was pared by 4 bases and J by 10 bases, with 25 bases between. The CDR3 totals 16 residues. The CDR3 protein is CASSSQASFNPTSYTF. For the CDR3, the DNA is TGTGCCAGCAGCTCGCAGGCCAGCTTTAACCCCACATCCTACACCTTC.

The J gene is TRBJ2-1, the V gene TRBV19, with TRBD1 matching over 8 bases. Germline-derived CDR1 and CDR2 are LNHDA and SQIVND (reference sequence). V lost 9 bases, J lost 8 bases, and 9 bases stayed unmatched. The CDR3 sequence is 13 residues long. DNA of the CDR3: TGTGCCAGCCAGGCCACAGGGGGGCATGAGCAGTTCTTC. This encodes CASQATGGHEQFF.

This clone was observed a handful of times. The chain joins TRBV30 to TRBJ1-1; D ambiguous. Germline V gene data show CDR1 as GTSNPN and CDR2 as SVGIG (reference sequence). This CDR3 region has 10 residues. Deletions cut 7 bases from V and 3 bases from J, with 6 bases between. In nucleotides, the CDR3 is TGTGCCTTTTTCTACACTGAAGCTTTCTTT. This gives the protein CAFFYTEAFF.

The chain is built from TRBV19 and TRBJ2-7; tentatively, D is TRBD2 (6 bases). Deletions cut 8 bases from V and 5 bases from J, with 19 bases between. The V gene's germline CDR1 is LNHDA and CDR2 SQIVND (reference sequence). This CDR3 spans 14 amino acids. CDR3 residues: CASSTAGLPNEQYF. The DNA of the CDR3 is TGTGCCAGTTCGACCGCGGGACTCCCCAACGAGCAGTACTTC.

The chain joins TRBV18 to TRBJ2-7; D perhaps matches TRBD1 (6 bases). CDR1 is KGHSH, CDR2 LQKENI, per germline. The germline V and J ends were trimmed by 2 bases and 7 bases, with 12 bases remaining between them. This CDR3 comprises 13 residues. The CDR3 coding sequence is TGTGCCAGCTCACCAATACAGGGAGAAGAGCAGTACTTC. Amino acid sequence: CASSPIQGEEQYF.

This chain links TRBV7-9 with TRBJ2-7, with TRBD1 as a possible D gene (6 bases). This CDR3 contains 13 residues. Trimming stripped 5 bases from V and 9 bases from J, with 17 bases between. Germline lookup yields CDR1 SEHNR and CDR2 FQNEAQ (reference sequence). CDR3 residues: CASSRDTQGRQYF. The DNA for the CDR3 is TGTGCCAGCAGCCGGGACACCCAAGGGCGGCAGTACTTC.

The CDR3 loop is CASHSSGANVLTF. In DNA, the CDR3 is TGTGCCAGCCACTCGTCTGGGGCCAACGTCCTGACTTTC. The chain recombines TRBV6-5 with TRBJ2-6; D gene unclear. Deletions cut 8 bases from V and 1 base from J, with 6 bases between. This CDR3 is 13 amino acids long. CDR1 and CDR2 from the germline V gene are MNHEY and SVGAGI.

V gene TRBV6-5 combines with J gene TRBJ2-7; TRBD2 matches at 7 bases. Germline values: CDR1 MNHEY, CDR2 SVGAGI. This CDR3 is built from 12 residues. The V segment lost 5 bases and the J segment 6 bases; nucleotides outside the gene matches: 4. Here the CDR3 DNA reads TGTGCCAGCAGTGCCGGGAGGAGCGAGCAGTACTTC. As protein: CASSAGRSEQYF.

This chain uses TRBV4-3 with TRBJ1-2; 7 bases match TRBD1. Per germline, CDR1 LGHNA and CDR2 YSLEER. The CDR3 length is 16 residues. The ends lost 3 bases at V and 8 bases at J; junction bases unmatched: 15. Here the CDR3 reads CASSHLHAGGREGYTF. CDR3 in DNA: TGCGCCAGCAGCCACCTCCATGCAGGGGGTCGCGAAGGCTACACCTTC.

The chain recombines TRBV25-1 with TRBJ2-1; 9 bases line up with TRBD1. Germline V CDR1 and CDR2: MGHDK, SYGVNS. J was trimmed by 7 bases and V by 5 bases; bases with no gene match: 6. The CDR3 loop spans 14 amino acids. The CDR3: CASSRTGVGNEQFF. DNA of the CDR3: TGTGCCAGCAGTCGGACAGGGGTGGGAAATGAGCAGTTCTTC. The whole variable domain, filled in from reference TRBV25-1 and TRBJ2-1, reads EADIYQTPRYLVIGTGKKITLECSQTMGHDKMYWYQQDPGMELHLIHYSYGVNSTEKGDLSSESTVSRIRTEHFPLTLESARPSHTSQYLCASSRTGVGNEQFFGPGTRLTVL.